A selection of T cell receptor beta chains follows, all from one sample in a study of CD8+ T cells in alopecia areata. Method: immunoSEQ multiplex PCR; TCRdb's copy keeps in-frame clones and lacks some. The sample has approximately 100,000 clones; 80% to 90% are singletons. This specimen was CD8+ T cells sorted from blood, taken around week 30, from a patient treated with tofacitinib. All receptors derive from a human donor with alopecia areata. CDR3s include the opening cysteine and the closing phenylalanine or tryptophan. Fields, in order: D gene, V gene, J gene, clone size, CDR3 protein, CDR3 DNA. The D gene is left open where the match is weak. Only some rows state a clone size, as once, few, many or a class for expanded clones.

-,TRBV5-4,TRBJ2-1,-,CASLAPQNEQFF,TGTGCCAGCCTCGCCCCACAAAATGAGCAGTTCTTC
TRBD2,TRBV27,TRBJ2-7,-,CASSAGTSGYEQYF,TGTGCCAGCAGTGCAGGGACTAGCGGCTACGAGCAGTACTTC
TRBD2,TRBV4-1,TRBJ2-1,-,CASSHETGLAGYNEQFF,TGCGCCAGCAGCCACGAAACGGGACTAGCGGGGTACAATGAGCAGTTCTTC
-,TRBV9,TRBJ1-5,-,CASGDQPQHF,TGTGCCAGCGGTGACCAGCCCCAGCATTTT
TRBD2,TRBV10-3,TRBJ2-7,few,CAIGGLDSEQYF,TGTGCCATCGGGGGACTAGACTCCGAGCAGTACTTC
TRBD2,TRBV27,TRBJ2-1,-,CANSLAGGRYEQFF,TGTGCCAACTCCCTAGCGGGGGGAAGGTATGAGCAGTTCTTC
-,TRBV6-6,TRBJ2-7,-,CASSYLVYEQYF,TGTGCCAGCAGTTACTTGGTCTACGAGCAGTACTTC
-,TRBV19,TRBJ1-4,-,CASSTRNPSEKLFF,TGTGCCAGTAGTACAAGAAATCCCAGTGAAAAACTGTTTTTT
-,TRBV20-1,TRBJ2-1,few,CSATSYNEQFF,TGCAGTGCTACTAGTTACAATGAGCAGTTCTTC
-,TRBV10-2,TRBJ2-3,once,CASTTSGGGVLDTQYF,TGCGCCAGCACAACAAGCGGCGGGGGCGTTCTGGATACGCAGTATTTT
-,TRBV9,TRBJ2-3,-,CASASGAPDTQYF,TGTGCCAGCGCCTCAGGGGCCCCAGATACGCAGTATTTT
-,TRBV28,TRBJ2-1,-,CASSMWSPFTERSYNEQFF,TGTGCCAGCAGTATGTGGTCTCCTTTTACAGAGCGCTCCTACAATGAGCAGTTCTTC
-,TRBV5-6,TRBJ2-7,-,CASSYGTSYEQYF,TGTGCCAGCAGCTACGGGACTTCCTACGAGCAGTACTTC
-,TRBV10-2,TRBJ1-2,-,CASSVSSSGYTF,TGCGCCAGCAGTGTGTCTTCGTCTGGCTACACCTTC
TRBD1,TRBV15,TRBJ1-1,once,CATSSHDRGVGGNEAFF,TGTGCCACCAGCAGCCACGACAGGGGAGTTGGGGGAAATGAAGCTTTCTTT
TRBD1,TRBV7-9,TRBJ2-3,-,CASNVRDRDTDTQYF,TGTGCCAGCAACGTGCGGGACAGGGACACAGATACGCAGTATTTT
-,TRBV29-1,TRBJ2-1,-,CSVPVAGEQFF,TGCAGCGTCCCGGTTGCTGGCGAGCAGTTCTTC
-,TRBV9,TRBJ2-5,-,CASSEGGSPTETQYF,TGTGCCAGCAGCGAGGGTGGGAGTCCGACGGAGACCCAGTACTTC
-,TRBV2,TRBJ1-4,-,CASREQATNEKLFF,TGTGCCAGCAGAGAACAGGCAACTAATGAAAAACTGTTTTTT
TRBD1,TRBV7-8,TRBJ1-4,-,CASSSYSQGEGEKLFF,TGTGCCAGCAGCTCATATTCCCAGGGGGAAGGTGAAAAACTGTTTTTT
TRBD2,TRBV29-1,TRBJ2-1,-,CSVEVVSGRLNEQFF,TGCAGCGTTGAAGTAGTCAGCGGGAGATTGAATGAGCAGTTCTTC
-,TRBV7-3,TRBJ2-2,-,CASSPTGNTGELFF,TGTGCCAGCAGCCCGACAGGGAACACCGGGGAGCTGTTTTTT
TRBD2,TRBV30,TRBJ2-1,once,CAPREREGRNEQFF,TGTGCCCCCCGGGAGCGGGAGGGCCGGAATGAGCAGTTCTTC
-,TRBV7-6,TRBJ2-7,-,CASSMEGSYEQYF,TGTGCCAGCAGCATGGAGGGATCCTACGAGCAGTACTTC
-,TRBV5-6,TRBJ2-6,once,CASSEGVFSGANVLTF,TGTGCCAGCAGCGAGGGAGTATTCTCTGGGGCCAACGTCCTGACTTTC
TRBD1,TRBV2,TRBJ1-4,-,CASSQGGSYEKLFF,TGTGCCAGCAGTCAGGGGGGAAGTTACGAAAAACTGTTTTTT
-,TRBV21-1,TRBJ1-6,-,CASDNDHLFQGTHF,TGTGCCAGTGATAATGACCATTTGTTCCAGGGTACCCACTTT
-,TRBV27,TRBJ2-7,-,CASSLLGGRQGEQYF,TGTGCCAGCAGTTTGTTGGGGGGGCGACAAGGGGAGCAGTACTTC
-,TRBV7-9,TRBJ2-5,-,CASSTPQGLETQYF,TGTGCCAGCAGCACGCCCCAGGGGTTGGAGACCCAGTACTTC
-,TRBV12-2,TRBJ2-1,-,CASRRTGYYNEQFF,TGTGCAAGTCGCCGAACAGGGTACTACAATGAGCAGTTCTTC
TRBD1,TRBV2,TRBJ2-1,-,CASSESGQGAMEYYNEQFF,TGTGCCAGCAGTGAATCTGGACAGGGGGCTATGGAGTACTACAATGAGCAGTTCTTC
-,TRBV19,TRBJ2-3,-,CATHRGAGTDTQYF,TGTGCCACCCACCGGGGGGCTGGTACTGATACGCAGTATTTT
-,TRBV30,TRBJ1-1,-,CAWRSRGLPLEAFF,TGTGCCTGGAGAAGCCGCGGGTTGCCACTTGAAGCTTTCTTT